Shown below are 5 T cell receptor beta chains from a single sample sequenced in a study of cytomegalovirus exposure and HLA in healthy donors. The table came from immunoSEQ multiplex PCR; TCRdb's copy has only in-frame clones and leaves some out. The sample has about 73,000 clones, 85% to 95% seen once. Sample: PBMCs. All receptors come from a man aged 18 to 35 in good health and CMV-seronegative.

The rearrangement joins TRBV5-6 to TRBJ1-1; a possible D gene is TRBD1 (6 bases). Trimming shortened V by 0 bases and J by 0 bases, and 9 bases separated the two germline ends. Germline loops: CDR1 SGHDT, CDR2 YYEEEE. This CDR3 is 15 amino acids long. DNA for the CDR3: TGTGCCAGCAGCTTGGAACAGGGAATGAACACTGAAGCTTTCTTT. The encoded protein is CASSLEQGMNTEAFF.

This clone was observed a handful of times. The chain employs TRBV14 and TRBJ1-1; a possible D gene is TRBD1 (5 bases). The length of the CDR3 is 16 residues. With 3 bases removed from V and 1 base from J, the gap between germline ends came to 15 bases. The germline V gene has CDR1 SGHDN and CDR2 FVKESK. The CDR3 loop is CASSHVTVGTNTEAFF. In nucleotides, the CDR3 is TGTGCCAGCAGCCACGTGACAGTAGGTACGAACACTGAAGCTTTCTTT.

The chain joins TRBV5-6 to TRBJ2-2; D is perhaps TRBD2 (5 bases). Trimming removed 4 bases from V and 7 bases from J, with 20 bases in between. Germline-derived CDR1 and CDR2 are SGHDT and YYEEEE. The CDR3 extends over 16 amino acids. The CDR3 DNA sequence: TGTGCCAGCAGCCCGGATTACGGGGATAATAGCGGGGAGCTGTTTTTT. It codes for CASSPDYGDNSGELFF.

The chain joins TRBV7-2 to TRBJ1-2, with 8 bases identical to TRBD1. Germline CDR1 SGHTA, CDR2 FQGNSA. The junction had 6 bases not matched to a gene; V was cut back by 5 bases and J by 4 bases. The CDR3 is 14 residues long. CDR3 in amino acids: CASSPRQGLYGYTF. The CDR3 DNA follows: TGTGCCAGCAGCCCAAGACAGGGGCTCTATGGCTACACCTTC.

The chain uses TRBV19 and TRBJ2-4; 13 bases map to TRBD2. Germline V gene lookup returns CDR1 LNHDA and CDR2 SQIVND (reference sequence). The junction had 9 bases not matched to a gene; V was cut back by 7 bases and J by 0 bases. CDR3 length: 18 residues. CDR3: CASTTTSGGTLAKNIQYF. The CDR3, as DNA: TGTGCCAGTACCACGACTAGCGGGGGGACTCTAGCCAAAAACATTCAGTACTTC.